The rows below give T cell receptor beta chains drawn from one sample of a study of blood T cell repertoires in COVID-19. Profiled with immunoSEQ multiplex PCR; TCRdb holds only in-frame clones, not every one. Of more than 350,000 clones in the sample, over 75% are singletons; the top ten hold about 1.5%. Source material: PBMCs or T cells enriched from blood (not recorded which). Every receptor here comes from a woman under 30 who had been exposed to COVID-19. Both conserved end residues are part of each CDR3. The order of the fields is D gene, V gene, J gene, clone size, CDR3 protein, CDR3 DNA. The D gene is left open where the match is weak. The size of a clone is reported for some rows only, either as once, few or many, or as a class for expanded clones.

>NA|TRBV5-6|TRBJ2-5|NA
CASSLVSWADQETQYF
TGTGCCAGCAGCTTGGTATCCTGGGCAGATCAAGAGACCCAGTACTTC
>NA|TRBV6-2/TRBV6-3|TRBJ2-2|NA
CASSFPSNTGELFF
TGTGCCAGCAGTTTCCCCAGTAACACCGGGGAGCTGTTTTTT
>TRBD1|TRBV28|TRBJ2-7|NA
CASSPSGTGGYEQYF
TGTGCCAGCAGTCCCTCCGGGACAGGGGGGTACGAGCAGTACTTC
>TRBD2|TRBV6-4|TRBJ2-5|once
CASSYIPTSGQETQYF
TGTGCCAGCAGCTACATCCCGACTAGCGGACAAGAGACCCAGTACTTC
>NA|TRBV30|TRBJ2-3|NA
CAWDARHASSSTDTQYF
TGTGCCTGGGACGCGCGACACGCCTCTTCTAGCACAGATACGCAGTATTTT
>NA|TRBV21-1|TRBJ1-5|NA
CASSPLMEGNQPQHF
TGTGCCAGCAGCCCCCTCATGGAGGGCAATCAGCCCCAGCATTTT
>TRBD2|TRBV6-2/TRBV6-3|TRBJ2-7|NA
CASSLLPAGGSYEQYF
TGTGCCAGCAGTTTACTCCCAGCGGGAGGCTCCTACGAGCAGTACTTC
>NA|TRBV9|TRBJ1-6|NA
CASSPGGGSLHF
TGTGCCAGCAGCCCCGGTGGGGGCTCCCTCCACTTT
>NA|TRBV20-1|TRBJ2-5|NA
CSASPLGGETQYF
TGCAGTGCTAGTCCCCTGGGAGGAGAGACCCAGTACTTC
>TRBD1|TRBV29-1|TRBJ1-5|NA
CSAPPGQGALSNQPQHF
TGCAGCGCACCCCCGGGACAGGGGGCGCTTAGCAATCAGCCCCAGCATTTT
>NA|TRBV27|TRBJ2-7|NA
CASSPGRGSYEQYF
TGTGCCAGCAGTCCAGGACGGGGATCCTACGAGCAGTACTTC
>TRBD1|TRBV28|TRBJ2-3|NA
CASSGTVVSTDTQYF
TGTGCCAGCAGTGGGACAGTGGTTAGCACAGATACGCAGTATTTT
>TRBD1|TRBV27|TRBJ1-1|NA
CASSINRGTEAFF
TGTGCCAGCAGTATCAACAGGGGCACTGAAGCTTTCTTT
>TRBD1|TRBV7-9|TRBJ2-2|NA
CASSLLAGGTGELFF
TGTGCCAGCAGCTTGCTAGCAGGGGGCACCGGGGAGCTGTTTTTT
>NA|TRBV4-3|TRBJ1-3|NA
CASSQDPGSGNTIYF
TGCGCCAGCAGCCAAGACCCCGGGTCAGGAAACACCATATATTTT
>NA|TRBV7-2|TRBJ1-1|NA
CASSLASSEAFF
TGTGCCAGCAGCTTAGCCTCTAGTGAAGCTTTCTTT
>NA|TRBV30|TRBJ1-5|once
CAWTGATAGSNQPQHF
TGTGCCTGGACCGGTGCCACCGCCGGGAGCAATCAGCCCCAGCATTTT
>TRBD2|TRBV5-1|TRBJ2-2|NA
CASSLVPSGRTNTGELFF
TGCGCCAGCAGCTTGGTTCCTAGCGGGAGGACCAACACCGGGGAGCTGTTTTTT
>NA|TRBV6-5|TRBJ1-2|once
CASSRTGGDYGYTF
TGTGCCAGCAGCCGCACGGGGGGCGACTATGGCTACACCTTC
>TRBD1|TRBV11-3|TRBJ2-5|NA
CASSSGQATETQYF
TGTGCCAGCAGCTCAGGACAGGCGACGGAGACCCAGTACTTC
>NA|TRBV7-3|TRBJ2-3|NA
CASSVIDRDTQYF
TGTGCCAGCAGCGTCATCGACAGGGATACGCAGTATTTT
>NA|TRBV19|TRBJ2-1|NA
CASEETGGSYNEQFF
TGTGCCAGTGAGGAAACTGGCGGATCATACAATGAGCAGTTCTTC
>TRBD1|TRBV18|TRBJ1-5|NA
CASSPGQGHQPQHF
TGTGCCAGCTCACCAGGACAGGGACATCAGCCCCAGCATTTT
>NA|TRBV6-5|TRBJ2-2|NA
CASRPQGNTGELFF
TGTGCCAGCAGACCACAGGGGAACACCGGGGAGCTGTTTTTT
>TRBD1|TRBV4-1|TRBJ1-4|NA
CASSQVGTGAEKLFF
TGCGCCAGCAGCCAAGTGGGGACAGGGGCTGAAAAACTGTTTTTT
>NA|TRBV5-1|TRBJ2-1|NA
CASSLALGEQFF
TGCGCCAGCAGCTTGGCCCTCGGTGAGCAGTTCTTC
>NA|TRBV19|TRBJ1-2|once
CASTAANYGYTF
TGTGCCAGTACGGCGGCCAACTATGGCTACACCTTC
>TRBD1|TRBV10-3|TRBJ2-5|NA
CAISEKGYRGSEKETQYF
TGTGCCATCAGTGAGAAGGGGTACAGGGGATCGGAGAAAGAGACCCAGTACTTC
>NA|TRBV6-5|TRBJ2-2|NA
CASSYDAITGGELFF
TGTGCCAGCAGTTACGATGCTATTACAGGGGGGGAGCTGTTTTTT
>TRBD2|TRBV19|TRBJ2-3|NA
CASQIAGDTQYF
TGTGCCAGTCAGATAGCGGGAGATACGCAGTATTTT
>NA|TRBV2|TRBJ1-4|NA
CASSTGYREVATNEKLFF
TGTGCCAGCAGTACGGGCTACAGGGAAGTAGCAACTAATGAAAAACTGTTTTTT
>TRBD1|TRBV11-2|TRBJ2-1|NA
CASSLSGGYEQFF
TGTGCCAGCAGCTTATCAGGGGGCTATGAGCAGTTCTTC
>NA|TRBV6-5|TRBJ1-1|NA
CASNTGSTPTEAFF
TGTGCCAGCAATACAGGGTCTACTCCCACTGAAGCTTTCTTT
>TRBD1|TRBV6-5|TRBJ1-3|NA
CASRSGTGRNTIYF
TGTGCCAGCAGGTCCGGGACAGGGAGAAACACCATATATTTT
>TRBD1|TRBV27|TRBJ2-7|NA
CASSRDGQGRRGEQYF
TGTGCCAGCAGTAGAGACGGACAGGGACGGAGGGGGGAGCAGTACTTC
>TRBD1|TRBV3-1/TRBV3-2|TRBJ1-1|NA
CASSQPDRGPWASEAFF
TGTGCCAGCAGCCAACCAGACAGGGGGCCTTGGGCGAGTGAAGCTTTCTTT
>NA|TRBV28|TRBJ2-1|NA
CASSVLAGQFF
TGTGCCAGCAGCGTACTAGCAGGGCAGTTCTTC
>TRBD1|TRBV18|TRBJ2-7|NA
CASSPKTGTYEQYF
TGTGCCAGCTCACCAAAGACAGGGACCTACGAGCAGTACTTC
>NA|TRBV25-1|TRBJ1-1|NA
CASSGFMNTEAFF
TGTGCCAGTTCGGGTTTTATGAACACTGAAGCTTTCTTT
>TRBD1|TRBV5-1|TRBJ2-7|NA
CASSPNRDSETF
TGCGCCAGCAGCCCCAACCGGGACAGCGAAACCTTC
>TRBD2|TRBV5-1|TRBJ2-3|NA
CASSLVLAGSTDTQYF
TGCGCCAGCAGCTTGGTCCTAGCGGGGAGCACAGATACGCAGTATTTT
>TRBD1|TRBV19|TRBJ1-2|NA
CASSSSGTGYNGYTF
TGTGCCAGTAGTAGTTCCGGGACAGGGTATAATGGCTACACCTTC
>TRBD1|TRBV9|TRBJ2-2|few
CASSERLGTGFTGELFF
TGTGCCAGCAGCGAGAGACTCGGGACAGGGTTTACCGGGGAGCTGTTTTTT
>NA|TRBV19|TRBJ1-3|NA
CASSLEGLSGNTIYF
TGTGCCAGTAGTTTGGAGGGTCTCTCTGGAAACACCATATATTTT
>NA|TRBV2|TRBJ2-7|NA
CASSAAYDSNSYEQYF
TGTGCCAGCAGTGCCGCTTACGACAGCAACTCCTACGAGCAGTACTTC
>TRBD1|TRBV28|TRBJ2-7|NA
CASRAGTVDYEQYF
TGTGCCAGCAGAGCCGGGACAGTAGACTACGAGCAGTACTTC
>NA|TRBV7-2|TRBJ2-7|NA
CASSLYGGSTYEQYF
TGTGCCAGCAGCTTATACGGAGGGTCAACCTACGAGCAGTACTTC
>TRBD2|TRBV28|TRBJ2-6|NA
CASSFPAGDSGANVLTF
TGTGCCAGCAGTTTCCCAGCGGGGGACTCTGGGGCCAACGTCCTGACTTTC
>NA|TRBV9|TRBJ2-3|NA
CASSVAPAADTQYF
TGTGCCAGCAGCGTAGCTCCTGCGGCGGATACGCAGTATTTT
>TRBD2|TRBV28|TRBJ2-7|once
CASRDYHYEQYF
TGTGCCAGCCGGGACTATCACTACGAGCAGTACTTC
>NA|TRBV11-2|TRBJ2-2|NA
CASSSGVTGELFF
TGTGCCAGCAGTTCTGGAGTAACCGGGGAGCTGTTTTTT
>NA|TRBV7-9|TRBJ1-4|NA
CASSLDLKLFF
TGTGCCAGCAGCTTAGATCTAAAACTGTTTTTT
>NA|TRBV18|TRBJ1-6|NA
CASSQQGDYNSPLHF
TGTGCCAGCTCACAACAGGGAGACTATAATTCACCCCTCCACTTT
>TRBD1|TRBV9|TRBJ2-7|NA
CASSVGQGYSYEQYF
TGTGCCAGCAGCGTCGGACAGGGATACTCCTACGAGCAGTACTTC